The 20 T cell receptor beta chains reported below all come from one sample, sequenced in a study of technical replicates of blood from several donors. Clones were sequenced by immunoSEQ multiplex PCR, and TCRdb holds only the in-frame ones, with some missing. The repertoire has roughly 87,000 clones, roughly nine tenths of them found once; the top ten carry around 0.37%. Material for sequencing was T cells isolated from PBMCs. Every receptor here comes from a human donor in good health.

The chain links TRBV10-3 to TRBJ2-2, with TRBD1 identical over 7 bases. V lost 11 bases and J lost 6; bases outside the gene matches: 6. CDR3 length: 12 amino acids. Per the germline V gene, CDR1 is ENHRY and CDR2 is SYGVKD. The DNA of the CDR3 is TGTGCCCTCGAGGGGGCGCCCGGGGAGCTGTTTTTT. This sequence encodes CALEGAPGELFF.

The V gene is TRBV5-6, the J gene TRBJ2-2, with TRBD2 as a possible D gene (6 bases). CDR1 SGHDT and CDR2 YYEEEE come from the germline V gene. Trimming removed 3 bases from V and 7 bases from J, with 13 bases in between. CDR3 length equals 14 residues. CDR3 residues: CASSWGLAGGELFF. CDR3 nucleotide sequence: TGTGCCAGCAGCTGGGGACTCGCTGGCGGGGAGCTGTTTTTT. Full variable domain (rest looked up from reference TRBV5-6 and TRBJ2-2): DAGVTQSPTHLIKTRGQQVTLRCSPKSGHDTVSWYQQALGQGPQFIFQYYEEEERQRGNFPDRFSGHQFPNYSSELNVNALLLGDSALYLCASSWGLAGGELFFGEGSRLTVL.

The CDR3 sequence: CASNLGQGLNYGYTF. DNA for the CDR3: TGTGCCAGCAACCTTGGACAGGGACTGAACTATGGCTACACCTTC. J is TRBJ1-2 and V is TRBV6-1; 8 positions agree with TRBD1. Germline V gene sequence: CDR1 MNHNS, CDR2 SASEGT. The trim removed 7 bases at V and 2 bases at J, leaving 9 bases unmatched. This CDR3 is built from 15 residues.

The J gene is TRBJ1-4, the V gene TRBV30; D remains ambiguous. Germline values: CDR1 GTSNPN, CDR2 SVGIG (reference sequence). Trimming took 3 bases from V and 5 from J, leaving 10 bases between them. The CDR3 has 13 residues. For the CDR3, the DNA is TGTGCCTGGAGCTTAGAAACCAATGAAAAACTGTTTTTT. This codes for CAWSLETNEKLFF.

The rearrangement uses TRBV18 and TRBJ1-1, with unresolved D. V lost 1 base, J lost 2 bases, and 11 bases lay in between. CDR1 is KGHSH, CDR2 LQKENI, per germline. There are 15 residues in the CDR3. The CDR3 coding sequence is TGTGCCAGCTCACCACGAGACAATCTAAACACTGAAGCTTTCTTT. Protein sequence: CASSPRDNLNTEAFF.

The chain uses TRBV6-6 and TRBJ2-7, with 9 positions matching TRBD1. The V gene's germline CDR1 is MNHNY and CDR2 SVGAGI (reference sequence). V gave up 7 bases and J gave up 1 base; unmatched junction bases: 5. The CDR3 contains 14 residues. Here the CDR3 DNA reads TGTGCCAGCATGGACAGGGGTCCGTCCTACGAGCAGTACTTC. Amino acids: CASMDRGPSYEQYF.

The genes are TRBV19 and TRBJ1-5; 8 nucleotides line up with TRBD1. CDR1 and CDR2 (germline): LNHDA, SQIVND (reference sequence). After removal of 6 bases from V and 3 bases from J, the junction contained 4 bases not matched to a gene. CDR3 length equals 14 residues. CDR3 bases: TGTGCCAGTAGCCTGACAGGGGTCAATCAGCCCCAGCATTTT. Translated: CASSLTGVNQPQHF.

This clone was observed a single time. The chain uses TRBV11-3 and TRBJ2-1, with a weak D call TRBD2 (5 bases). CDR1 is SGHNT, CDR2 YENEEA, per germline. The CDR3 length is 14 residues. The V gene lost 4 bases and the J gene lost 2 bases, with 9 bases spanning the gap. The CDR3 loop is CASSSDSTYNEQFF. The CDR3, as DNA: TGTGCCAGCAGCTCGGACTCTACCTACAATGAGCAGTTCTTC.

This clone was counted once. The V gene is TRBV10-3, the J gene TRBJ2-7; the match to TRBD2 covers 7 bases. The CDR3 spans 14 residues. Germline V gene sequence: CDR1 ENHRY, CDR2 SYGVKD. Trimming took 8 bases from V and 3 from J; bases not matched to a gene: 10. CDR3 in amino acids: CAIRTTAGNYEQYF. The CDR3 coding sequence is TGTGCCATCCGTACTACAGCGGGAAACTACGAGCAGTACTTC.

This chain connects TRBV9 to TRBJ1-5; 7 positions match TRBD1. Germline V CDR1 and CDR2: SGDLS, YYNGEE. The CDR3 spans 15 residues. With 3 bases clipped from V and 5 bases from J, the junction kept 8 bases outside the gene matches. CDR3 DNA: TGTGCCAGCAGCGCCCAGGGGGGAAGGGATCAGCCCCAGCATTTT. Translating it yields CASSAQGGRDQPQHF.

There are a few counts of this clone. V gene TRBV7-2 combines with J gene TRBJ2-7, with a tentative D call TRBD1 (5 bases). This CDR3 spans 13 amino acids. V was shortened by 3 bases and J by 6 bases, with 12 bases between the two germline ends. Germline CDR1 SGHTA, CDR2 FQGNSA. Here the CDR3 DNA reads TGTGCCAGCAGCTTTGTCCACAGGTTCGAGCAGTACTTC. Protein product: CASSFVHRFEQYF.

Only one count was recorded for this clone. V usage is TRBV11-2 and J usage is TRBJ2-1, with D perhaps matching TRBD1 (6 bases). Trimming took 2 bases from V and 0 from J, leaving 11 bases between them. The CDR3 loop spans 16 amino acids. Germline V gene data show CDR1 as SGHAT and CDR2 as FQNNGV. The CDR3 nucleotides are TGTGCCAGCAGCTTACAGGGGCCTAGCTCCTACAATGAGCAGTTCTTC. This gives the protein CASSLQGPSSYNEQFF.

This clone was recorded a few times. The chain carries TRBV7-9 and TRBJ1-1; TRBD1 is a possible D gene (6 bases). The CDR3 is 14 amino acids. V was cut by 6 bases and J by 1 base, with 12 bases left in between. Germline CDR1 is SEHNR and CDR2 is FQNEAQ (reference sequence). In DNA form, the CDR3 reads TGTGCCAGCAGTTTCAGGGGTAAGAACACTGAAGCTTTCTTT. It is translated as CASSFRGKNTEAFF. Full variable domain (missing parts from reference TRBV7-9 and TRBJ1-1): DTGVSQNPRHKITKRGQNVTFRCDPISEHNRLYWYRQTLGQGPEFLTYFQNEAQLEKSRLLSDRFSAERPKGSFSTLEIQRTEQGDSAMYLCASSFRGKNTEAFFGQGTRLTVV.

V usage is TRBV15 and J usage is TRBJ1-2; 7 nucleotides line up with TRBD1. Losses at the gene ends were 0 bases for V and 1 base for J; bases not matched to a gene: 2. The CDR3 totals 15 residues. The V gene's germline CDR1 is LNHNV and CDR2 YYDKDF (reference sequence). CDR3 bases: TGTGCCACCAGCAGAGATCCAGGGGGTAACTATGGCTACACCTTC. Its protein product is CATSRDPGGNYGYTF.

CDR3 region: CASSAGQVQETQYF. CDR3 sequence (DNA): TGTGCCAGCAGCGCAGGACAGGTTCAGGAGACCCAGTACTTC. This chain uses TRBV9 with TRBJ2-5; TRBD1 matches at 7 bases. V shed 3 bases, J shed 5 bases, and the junction held 7 bases outside the gene matches. Germline lookup yields CDR1 SGDLS and CDR2 YYNGEE. This CDR3 contains 14 residues.

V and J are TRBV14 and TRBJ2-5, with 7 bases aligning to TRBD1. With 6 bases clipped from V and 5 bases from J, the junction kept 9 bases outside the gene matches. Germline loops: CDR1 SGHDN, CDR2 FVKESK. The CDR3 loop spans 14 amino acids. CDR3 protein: CASSPRTGLETQYF. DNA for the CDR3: TGTGCCAGCAGTCCTAGGACAGGCCTGGAGACCCAGTACTTC. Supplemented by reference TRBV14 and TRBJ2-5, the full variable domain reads EAGVTQFPSHSVIEKGQTVTLRCDPISGHDNLYWYRRVMGKEIKFLLHFVKESKQDESGMPNNRFLAERTGGTYSTLKVQPAELEDSGVYFCASSPRTGLETQYFGPGTRLLVL.

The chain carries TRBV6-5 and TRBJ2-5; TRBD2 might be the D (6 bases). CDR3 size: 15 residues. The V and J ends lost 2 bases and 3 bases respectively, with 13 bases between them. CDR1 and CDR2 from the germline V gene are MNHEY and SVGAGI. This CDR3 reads CASSYSLSGEETQYF. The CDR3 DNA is TGTGCCAGCAGTTACAGTCTGTCGGGGGAAGAGACCCAGTACTTC.

The CDR3 coding sequence is TGCGCCAGCAGCTTGGTAGTTTTGAACACTGAAGCTTTCTTT. It is translated as CASSLVVLNTEAFF. The chain uses TRBV5-1 and TRBJ1-1, with D hard to call. This CDR3 has 14 amino acids. The V gene's germline CDR1 is SGHRS and CDR2 YFSETQ. Between the trimmed V and J ends, which lost 0 bases and 0 bases, there was a span of 6 bases.

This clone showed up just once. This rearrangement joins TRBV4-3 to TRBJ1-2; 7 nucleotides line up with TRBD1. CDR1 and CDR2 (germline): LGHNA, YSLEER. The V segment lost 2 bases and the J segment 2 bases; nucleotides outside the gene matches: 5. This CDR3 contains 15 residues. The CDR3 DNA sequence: TGCGCCAGCAGCCAACTCCAGGGGGGAAACTATGGCTACACCTTC. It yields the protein CASSQLQGGNYGYTF.

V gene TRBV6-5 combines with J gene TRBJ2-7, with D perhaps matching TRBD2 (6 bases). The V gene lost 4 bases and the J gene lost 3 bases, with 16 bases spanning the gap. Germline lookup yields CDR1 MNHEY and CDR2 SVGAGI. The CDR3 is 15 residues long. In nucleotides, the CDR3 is TGTGCCAGCAGTTTCCAGACGGGGGAGAGCTACGAGCAGTACTTC. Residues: CASSFQTGESYEQYF.